The 5 T cell receptor beta chains presented below share a single source sample, sequenced in a study of blood T cell repertoires in COVID-19. Profiled with immunoSEQ multiplex PCR; TCRdb holds only in-frame clones, not every one. The top ten hold around 43% of the sample, which has about 29,000 clones, around 80% seen once. The material sequenced was peripheral blood. Receptor source: a woman in her 70s with acute or convalescent COVID-19.

This sequence joins TRBV4-1 and TRBJ2-3, with D perhaps matching TRBD1 (6 bases). V was trimmed by 4 bases and J by 2 bases, leaving 16 bases between them. Germline-derived CDR1 and CDR2 are MGHRA and YSYEKL. This CDR3 spans 16 amino acids. CDR3 sequence (DNA): TGCGCCAGCAGCCCTCTCGACAGGTTATACACAGATACGCAGTATTTT. Encoded protein: CASSPLDRLYTDTQYF.

A word on this clone: A much larger clone differs from this one at a single base, so this may be a read error. J is TRBJ2-5 and V is TRBV20-1; D may be TRBD1 (6 bases). Looked up from germline, CDR1 is DFQATT and CDR2 is SNEGSKA (reference sequence). Trimming removed 7 bases from V and 5 bases from J, with 8 bases in between. This CDR3 is built from 10 residues. In DNA, the CDR3 is TGCAGTGGGGGGCGGGAGACCCAGTACTTC. As protein: CSGGRETQYF.

This clone appeared a single time. V is TRBV11-2 and J is TRBJ1-1; 8 bases are a match to TRBD1. The CDR3 extends over 14 amino acids. The V gene's germline CDR1 is SGHAT and CDR2 FQNNGV. Trimming cost V 11 bases and J 4 bases; bases outside gene matches: 12. The CDR3 DNA sequence: TGTGCCGTCGGGGACAGGCAGTTGAGCACTGAAGCTTTCTTT. Amino acid sequence: CAVGDRQLSTEAFF.

This clone has only a few counts. The chain joins TRBV7-9 to TRBJ1-3; a weak D match, TRBD1 (5 bases). CDR3 length equals 18 residues. Germline V gene data show CDR1 as SEHNR and CDR2 as FQNEAQ (reference sequence). Deletions cut 4 bases from V and 3 bases from J, with 22 bases between. CDR3 sequence (DNA): TGTGCCAGCAGCTCACCCGACAGTTCCTCTAGATTTGGAAACACCATATATTTT. It yields the protein CASSSPDSSSRFGNTIYF.

This clone was picked up a small number of times. The chain has TRBV9 and TRBJ2-7; 8 nucleotides agree with TRBD1. Unmatched junction bases numbered 3, after V lost 4 bases and J lost 3 bases. CDR1 SGDLS and CDR2 YYNGEE come from the germline V gene. CDR3 length: 13 residues. The CDR3 here is CASSPGTGYEQYF. The CDR3 coding sequence is TGTGCCAGCAGCCCGGGGACAGGCTACGAGCAGTACTTC.